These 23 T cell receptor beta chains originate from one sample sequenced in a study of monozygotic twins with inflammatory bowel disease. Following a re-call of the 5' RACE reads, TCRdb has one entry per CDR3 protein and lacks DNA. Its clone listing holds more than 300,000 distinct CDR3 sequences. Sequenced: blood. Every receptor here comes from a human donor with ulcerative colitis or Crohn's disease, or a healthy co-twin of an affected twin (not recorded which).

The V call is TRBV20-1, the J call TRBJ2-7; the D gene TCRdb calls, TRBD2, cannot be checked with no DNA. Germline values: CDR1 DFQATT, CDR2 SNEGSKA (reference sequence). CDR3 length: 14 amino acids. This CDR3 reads CSARGLAYSYEQYF.

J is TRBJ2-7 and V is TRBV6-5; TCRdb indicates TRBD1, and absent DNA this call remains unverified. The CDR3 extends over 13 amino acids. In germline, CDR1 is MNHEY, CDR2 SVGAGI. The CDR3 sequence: CASMFQGAHEQYF.

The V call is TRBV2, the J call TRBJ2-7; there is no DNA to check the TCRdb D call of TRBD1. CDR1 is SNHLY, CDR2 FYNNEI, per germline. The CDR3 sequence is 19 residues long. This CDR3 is CASSEGFRVIQTGNYEQYF. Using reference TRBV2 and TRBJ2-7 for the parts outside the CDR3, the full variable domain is EPEVTQTPSHQVTQMGQEVILRCVPISNHLYFYWYRQILGQKVEFLVSFYNNEISEKSEIFDDQFSVERPDGSNFTLKIRSTKLEDSAMYFCASSEGFRVIQTGNYEQYFGPGTRLTVT.

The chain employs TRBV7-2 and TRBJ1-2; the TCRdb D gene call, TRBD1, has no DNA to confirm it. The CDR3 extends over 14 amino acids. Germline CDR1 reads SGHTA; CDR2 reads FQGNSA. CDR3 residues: CASSPSRGRYGYTF.

CDR3 protein: CASNPRTRRDEQFF. This sequence joins TRBV19 and TRBJ2-1; TCRdb designates TRBD2, a call that cannot be tested without DNA. The CDR3 length is 14 residues. CDR1 is LNHDA, CDR2 SQIVND, per germline (reference sequence).

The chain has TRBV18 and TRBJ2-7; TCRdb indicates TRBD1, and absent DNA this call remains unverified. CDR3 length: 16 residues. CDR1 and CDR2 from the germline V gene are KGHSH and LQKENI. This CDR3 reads CASSPSRDRWNYEQYF. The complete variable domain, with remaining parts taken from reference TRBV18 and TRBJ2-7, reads NAGVMQNPRHLVRRRGQEARLRCSPMKGHSHVYWYRQLPEEGLKFMVYLQKENIIDESGMPKERFSAEFPKEGPSILRIQQVVRGDSAAYFCASSPSRDRWNYEQYFGPGTRLTVT.

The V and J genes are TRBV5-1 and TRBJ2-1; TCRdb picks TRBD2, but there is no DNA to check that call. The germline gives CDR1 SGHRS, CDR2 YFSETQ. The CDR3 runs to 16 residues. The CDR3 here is CASSLGTSGRVNEQFF.

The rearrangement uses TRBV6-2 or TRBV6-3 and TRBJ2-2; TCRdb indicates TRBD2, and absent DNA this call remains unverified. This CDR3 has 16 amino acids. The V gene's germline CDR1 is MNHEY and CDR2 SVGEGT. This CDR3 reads CASSYSSSGGAGELFF.

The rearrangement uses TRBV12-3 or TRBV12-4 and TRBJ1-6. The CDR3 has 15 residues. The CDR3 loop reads CASSSRSSYNSPLHF.

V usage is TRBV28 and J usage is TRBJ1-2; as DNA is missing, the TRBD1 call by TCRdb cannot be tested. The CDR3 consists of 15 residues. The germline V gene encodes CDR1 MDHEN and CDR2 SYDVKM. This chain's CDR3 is CASSLGGQGSYGYTF.

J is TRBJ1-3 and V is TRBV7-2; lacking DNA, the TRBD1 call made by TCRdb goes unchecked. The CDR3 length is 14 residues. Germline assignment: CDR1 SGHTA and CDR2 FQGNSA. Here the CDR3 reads CASSFLQGRNTIYF.

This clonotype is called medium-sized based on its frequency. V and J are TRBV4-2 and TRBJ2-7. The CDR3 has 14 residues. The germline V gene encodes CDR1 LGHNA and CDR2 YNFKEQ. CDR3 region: CASSQERVGYEQYF.

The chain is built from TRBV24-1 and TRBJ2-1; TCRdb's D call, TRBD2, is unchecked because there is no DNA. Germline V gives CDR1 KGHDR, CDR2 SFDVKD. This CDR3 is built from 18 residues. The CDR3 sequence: CATSETGLAARRYNEQFF.

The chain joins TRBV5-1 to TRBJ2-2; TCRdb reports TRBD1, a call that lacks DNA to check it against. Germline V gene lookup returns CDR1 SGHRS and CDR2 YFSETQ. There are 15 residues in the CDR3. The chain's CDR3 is CASSLGQTITGELFF.

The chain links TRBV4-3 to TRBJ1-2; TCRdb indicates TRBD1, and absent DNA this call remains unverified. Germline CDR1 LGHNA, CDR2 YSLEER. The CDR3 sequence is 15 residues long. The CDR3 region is CASSQASGTVYGYTF.

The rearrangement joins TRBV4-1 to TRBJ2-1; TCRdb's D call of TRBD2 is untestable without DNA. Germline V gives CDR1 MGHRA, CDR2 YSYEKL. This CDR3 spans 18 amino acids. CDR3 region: CASSRGIALSASYNEQFF.

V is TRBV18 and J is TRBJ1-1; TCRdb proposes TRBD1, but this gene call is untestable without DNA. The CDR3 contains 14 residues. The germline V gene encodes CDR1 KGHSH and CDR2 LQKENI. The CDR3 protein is CASSLPVDRARAFF.

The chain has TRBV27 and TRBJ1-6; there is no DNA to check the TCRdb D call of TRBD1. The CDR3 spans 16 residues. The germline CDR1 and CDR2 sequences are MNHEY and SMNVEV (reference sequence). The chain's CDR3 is CASRLQGNSYNSPLHF.

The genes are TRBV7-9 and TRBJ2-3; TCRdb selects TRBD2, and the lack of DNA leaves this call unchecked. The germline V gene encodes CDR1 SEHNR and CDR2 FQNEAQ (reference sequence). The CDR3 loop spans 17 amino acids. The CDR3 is CASSLVAGAGDTDTQYF.

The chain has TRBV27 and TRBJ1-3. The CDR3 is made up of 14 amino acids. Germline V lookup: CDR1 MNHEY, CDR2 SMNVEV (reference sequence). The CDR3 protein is CASRPESSGNTIYF.

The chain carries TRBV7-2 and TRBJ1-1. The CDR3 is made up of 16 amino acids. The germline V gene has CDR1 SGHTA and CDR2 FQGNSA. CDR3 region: CASSRSWTEMNTEAFF.

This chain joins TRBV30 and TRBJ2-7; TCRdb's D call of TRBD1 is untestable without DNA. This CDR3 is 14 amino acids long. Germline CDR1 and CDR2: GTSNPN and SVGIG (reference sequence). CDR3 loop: CAWIRGPGAYEQYF.

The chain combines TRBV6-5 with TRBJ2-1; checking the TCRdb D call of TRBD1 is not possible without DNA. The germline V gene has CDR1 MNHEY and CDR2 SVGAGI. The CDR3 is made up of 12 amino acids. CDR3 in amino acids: CASSYGTVEQFF.